The 22 T cell receptor beta chains in this list originate from one sample, sequenced in a study of identical twins. TCRdb reprocessed the 5' RACE reads with MiXCR, giving one entry per CDR3 protein. The sample has 500,000 to 600,000 distinct CDR3 sequences, around 20% seen once; the top ten hold around 0.9%. This same sample was also taken into another study, of T cells expressing NK-cell markers.

The sequenced sample consisted of CD4+ T cells sorted from blood. These receptors all come from a young woman in good health.

This clonotype was picked up a small number of times. The chain has TRBV5-1 and TRBJ2-7, with 9 bases aligning to TRBD1. The CDR3 is made up of 14 amino acids. Losses at the gene ends were 0 bases for V and 7 bases for J; bases not matched to a gene: 5. Germline V gene lookup returns CDR1 SGHRS and CDR2 YFSETQ. The CDR3 loop is CASSLADRGGEQYF. In DNA, the CDR3 is TGCGCCAGCAGCTTGGCGGACAGGGGAGGTGAGCAGTACTTC.

This clonotype was detected only a few times. The V and J genes are TRBV7-2 and TRBJ1-2; TRBD1 might be the D (5 bases). The CDR3 is 13 amino acids. Germline CDR1 reads SGHTA; CDR2 reads FQGNSA. V dropped 3 bases and J dropped 6 bases, with 11 bases sitting between them. CDR3 region: CASSLGRLHGYTF. CDR3 sequence (DNA): TGTGCCAGCAGCTTGGGACGGCTACATGGCTACACCTTC. The whole variable domain, filled in from reference TRBV7-2 and TRBJ1-2, reads GAGVSQSPSNKVTEKGKDVELRCDPISGHTALYWYRQSLGQGLEFLIYFQGNSAPDKSGLPSDRFSAERTGGSVSTLTIQRTQQEDSAVYLCASSLGRLHGYTFGSGTRLTVV.

The chain carries TRBV4-1 and TRBJ1-2; 9 positions agree with TRBD1. Germline CDR1 and CDR2: MGHRA and YSYEKL. V lost 6 bases and J lost 8; bases outside the gene matches: 10. The CDR3 consists of 14 residues. The DNA of the CDR3 is TGCGCCAGCAGACCGGGACAGGGAAATAGGGGCTACACCTTC. Amino acid sequence: CASRPGQGNRGYTF.

This clonotype came up many times. The chain joins TRBV7-3 to TRBJ1-1; the match to TRBD1 covers 7 bases. Per the germline V gene, CDR1 is SGHTA and CDR2 is FQGTGA. The CDR3 runs 13 residues. The V gene end was trimmed by 5 bases and the J gene end by 5 bases; junction bases not matched to a gene: 5. The DNA for the CDR3 is TGTGCCAGCAGCCCGACAGGGAGAACTGAAGCTTTCTTT. Residues: CASSPTGRTEAFF.

The rearrangement uses TRBV12-3 or TRBV12-4 and TRBJ1-1, with D unresolved. Trimming cost V 0 bases and J 2 bases, with 7 bases left between them. This CDR3 region has 14 residues. This CDR3 reads CASSLAARNTEAFF. The CDR3, as DNA: TGTGCCAGCAGTTTAGCGGCGAGAAACACTGAAGCTTTCTTT.

This clonotype was observed once. The rearrangement joins TRBV12-3 or TRBV12-4 to TRBJ2-7; 9 bases fit TRBD1. The CDR3 contains 13 residues. The junction had 5 bases not matched to a gene; V was cut back by 6 bases and J by 5 bases. The CDR3 coding sequence is TGTGCCAGCAGCTCACAGGGGGCTGACGAGCAGTACTTC. Translated, it gives CASSSQGADEQYF.

V and J are TRBV29-1 and TRBJ2-7; maybe TRBD1 (5 bases). Looked up from germline, CDR1 is SQVTM and CDR2 is ANQGSEA. The CDR3 loop spans 12 amino acids. V was trimmed by 5 bases and J by 5 bases, leaving 13 bases between them. In nucleotides, the CDR3 is TGCAGCGTTATGCCAGGGATCGACGAGCAGTACTTC. It is translated as CSVMPGIDEQYF.

This clonotype was seen many times. The chain employs TRBV11-2 and TRBJ2-3; D is unresolved. The CDR3 has 8 residues. The germline CDR1 and CDR2 sequences are SGHAT and FQNNGV. The V end lost 5 bases, the J end lost 15 bases, and 6 bases lay between the germline ends. The DNA for the CDR3 is TGTGCCAGCAGCGGGGAATATTTT. It specifies CASSGEYF.

This clonotype has only a few counts. The J gene is TRBJ2-7, the V gene TRBV10-3, with 9 nucleotides matching TRBD2. The germline CDR1 and CDR2 sequences are ENHRY and SYGVKD. This CDR3 comprises 16 residues. With V trimmed by 2 bases and J by 3 bases, 8 bases remained unmatched. This CDR3 is CAISETSGQRNYEQYF. As DNA, the CDR3 is TGTGCCATCAGTGAGACTAGCGGGCAGCGGAACTACGAGCAGTACTTC.

The chain is built from TRBV20-1 and TRBJ1-1; 10 nucleotides align to TRBD1. In germline, CDR1 is DFQATT, CDR2 SNEGSKA (reference sequence). The CDR3 totals 15 residues. V shed 1 base, J shed 6 bases, and the junction held 8 bases outside the gene matches. CDR3: CSARGPGTGEAEAFF. Written as DNA, the CDR3 is TGCAGTGCTAGAGGCCCCGGGACAGGGGAGGCTGAAGCTTTCTTT.

A few counts support this clonotype. The chain recombines TRBV5-1 with TRBJ2-1, with D possibly matching TRBD2 (6 bases). The V and J ends lost 0 bases and 3 bases respectively, with 19 bases between them. This CDR3 region has 18 residues. CDR1 SGHRS and CDR2 YFSETQ come from the germline V gene. CDR3 amino acids: CASSLVLGSRVVYNEQFF. The CDR3 DNA sequence: TGCGCCAGCAGCTTGGTCCTCGGGAGCAGGGTGGTCTACAATGAGCAGTTCTTC. Full variable domain (missing parts from reference TRBV5-1 and TRBJ2-1): KAGVTQTPRYLIKTRGQQVTLSCSPISGHRSVSWYQQTPGQGLQFLFEYFSETQRNKGNFPGRFSGRQFSNSRSEMNVSTLELGDSALYLCASSLVLGSRVVYNEQFFGPGTRLTVL.

This clonotype was seen more than once but under ten times. In DNA, the CDR3 is TGTGCCAGCAGCCGGACCGCCCTTGGTAGCGGAAGCACAGATACGCAGTATTTT. Amino acids: CASSRTALGSGSTDTQYF. This sequence joins TRBV4-2 and TRBJ2-3; tentative D call: TRBD2 (6 bases). The CDR3 consists of 18 residues. Per germline, CDR1 LGHNA and CDR2 YNFKEQ. V was pared by 4 bases and J by 0 bases, with 20 bases between.

About this clonotype: Being one base from a much bigger clone, this may be a read error. In DNA, the CDR3 is TGCGCCAGCAGCGCCGGGACTAGCGACTACAATGAGCAGTTCTTC. It codes for CASSAGTSDYNEQFF. The J gene is TRBJ2-1, the V gene TRBV5-1, with 10 nucleotides matching TRBD2. The V and J ends lost 4 bases and 3 bases, in that order; junction bases with no gene match: 4. There are 15 residues in the CDR3. Germline values: CDR1 SGHRS, CDR2 YFSETQ.

This clonotype was observed a handful of times. The J gene is TRBJ2-5, the V gene TRBV20-1; TRBD2 matches at 8 bases. Germline CDR1 reads DFQATT; CDR2 reads SNEGSKA (reference sequence). The length of the CDR3 is 15 residues. V lost 0 bases, J lost 5 bases, and 8 bases stayed unmatched. CDR3 region: CSARDPRGGVETQYF. CDR3 DNA sequence: TGCAGTGCTAGAGATCCTCGGGGGGGAGTGGAGACCCAGTACTTC.

This clonotype was seen more than once but under ten times. V gene TRBV20-1 combines with J gene TRBJ2-3; 15 bases are shared with TRBD2. CDR1 and CDR2 (germline): DFQATT, SNEGSKA (reference sequence). This CDR3 is built from 16 residues. Trimming removed 6 bases from V and 5 bases from J; junction bases left unmatched: 9. This CDR3 is CSAPRTSGGAGDTQYF. The CDR3 nucleotides are TGCAGTGCCCCTAGGACTAGCGGGGGGGCCGGAGATACGCAGTATTTT.

This chain uses TRBV5-1 with TRBJ1-2; the D gene is possibly TRBD1 (6 bases). V gave up 4 bases and J gave up 4 bases, with 14 bases separating them. The CDR3 is 14 residues long. Germline CDR1 SGHRS, CDR2 YFSETQ. CDR3 loop: CASSRTGITYGYTF. The CDR3 DNA is TGCGCCAGCAGCCGAACAGGGATTACCTATGGCTACACCTTC.

This clonotype was counted only a few times. The rearrangement uses TRBV20-1 and TRBJ1-2; TRBD1 aligns across 8 bases. Looked up from germline, CDR1 is DFQATT and CDR2 is SNEGSKA (reference sequence). Trimming cost V 5 bases and J 7 bases; bases outside gene matches: 9. The CDR3 loop spans 13 amino acids. The CDR3 coding sequence is TGCAGTGCTCGGACAGGGAGGCCAGGTGGCTACACCTTC. Its protein is CSARTGRPGGYTF.

The V gene is TRBV12-3 or TRBV12-4, the J gene TRBJ1-1, with TRBD1 identical over 7 bases. V trimming: 5 bases; J trimming: 7 bases; junction bases outside the gene matches: 7. The CDR3 contains 13 residues. This CDR3 is CASSDRVKDEAFF. DNA of the CDR3: TGTGCCAGCAGTGACAGGGTTAAGGATGAAGCTTTCTTT.

This clonotype was counted only a few times. This rearrangement joins TRBV12-3 or TRBV12-4 to TRBJ1-3; D gene ambiguous. The CDR3 has 15 amino acids. The V and J ends lost 6 bases and 5 bases respectively, with 17 bases between them. CDR3 protein: CASRRAPGRRNTIYF. DNA of the CDR3: TGTGCCAGCAGGCGAGCCCCCGGACGGAGAAACACCATATATTTT.

The chain links TRBV5-1 to TRBJ2-1, with 8 bases identical to TRBD1. CDR3 size: 13 residues. V lost 5 bases, J lost 2 bases, and 0 bases stayed unmatched. The V gene's germline CDR1 is SGHRS and CDR2 YFSETQ. In DNA, the CDR3 is TGCGCCAGCAGGACAGGGGCCTACAATGAGCAGTTCTTC. Translating gives CASRTGAYNEQFF. The variable domain in full, completed from reference TRBV5-1 and TRBJ2-1, reads KAGVTQTPRYLIKTRGQQVTLSCSPISGHRSVSWYQQTPGQGLQFLFEYFSETQRNKGNFPGRFSGRQFSNSRSEMNVSTLELGDSALYLCASRTGAYNEQFFGPGTRLTVL.

The J gene is TRBJ1-2, the V gene TRBV5-5, with TRBD1 matching over 7 bases. Germline CDR1 is SGHKS and CDR2 is YYEKEE (reference sequence). This CDR3 comprises 14 residues. The junction had 10 bases not matched to a gene; V was cut back by 4 bases and J by 7 bases. The CDR3 protein is CASSLVGGGRGYTF. DNA for the CDR3: TGTGCCAGCAGCCTGGTCGGAGGGGGCCGTGGCTACACCTTC.

The chain joins TRBV14 to TRBJ1-2; no clear D. The CDR3 length is 13 residues. The V gene lost 0 bases and the J gene lost 5 bases, with 7 bases spanning the gap. Germline-derived CDR1 and CDR2 are SGHDN and FVKESK. This chain's CDR3 is CASSQDYSYGYTF. In nucleotides, the CDR3 is TGTGCCAGCAGCCAAGATTACAGTTATGGCTACACCTTC.